The clone carrying this T cell receptor beta chain was seen only a few times. Enrollees, roughly 18 to 89 years old, lived in about two dozen US areas. This record comes from a study of blood T cell repertoires in COVID-19. The wider study: T cells, B-cell-depleted T cells, or PBMCs provided the cDNA or gDNA that served as material.

As processed by the authors: Estimation of nucleated cell counts relied on the amplification of reference gene primers. Generated by immunoSEQ multiplex PCR, the TCRdb table keeps only in-frame clones and is missing some. D and trimming come from the DNA, and the V and J calls and clone size come from that table. The sample shows some 200,000 clones, 87% of them seen only once. V lost 5 bases, J lost 12 bases, and 13 bases stayed unmatched. Germline values: CDR1 MNHEY, CDR2 SVGAGI. This CDR3 has 15 amino acids. The chain joins TRBV6-5 to TRBJ2-5; 12 bases line up with TRBD2. Material for sequencing was PBMCs or T cells enriched from blood (not recorded which). The receptor's source is a man aged 25 to 45 in a cohort exposed to, infected with or recovered from COVID-19 (not recorded which). The CDR3 DNA reads TGTGCCAGCAGTATCCCGGGACTAGCGGGTGTAGCGGAGTACTTC. Protein product: CASSIPGLAGVAEYF.